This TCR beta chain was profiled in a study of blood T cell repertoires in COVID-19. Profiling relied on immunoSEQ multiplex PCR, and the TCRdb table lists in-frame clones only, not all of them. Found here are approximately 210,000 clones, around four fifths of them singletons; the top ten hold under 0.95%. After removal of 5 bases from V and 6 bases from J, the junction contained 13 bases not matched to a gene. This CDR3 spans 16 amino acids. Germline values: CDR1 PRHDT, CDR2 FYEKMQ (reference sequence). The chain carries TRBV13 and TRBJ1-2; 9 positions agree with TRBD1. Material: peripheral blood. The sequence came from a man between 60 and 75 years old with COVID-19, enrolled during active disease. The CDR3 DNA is TGTGCCAGCAGCCCCGACTGGGGACAGGGAAACCATGGCTACACCTTC. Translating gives CASSPDWGQGNHGYTF.